This TCR beta chain was sequenced for a study of blood T cell repertoires in COVID-19. Study as a whole: Sites across the United States, Italy and Spain contributed samples from acute and convalescent COVID-19. Nucleic acid was either cDNA or gDNA, and it came from T cells, B-cell-depleted T cells, or PBMCs.

Original methodology: Estimation of nucleated cell counts was performed using reference gene primer amplification. Some clones are missing from TCRdb's copy, which holds only in-frame ones; the method was immunoSEQ multiplex PCR. That table furnishes V, J and clone size, whereas the DNA furnished D and trimming. Of around 220,000 clones in the sample, approximately 79% were seen once. This clone was counted at least ten times. The CDR3 covers 15 residues. J was trimmed by 3 bases and V by 2 bases; bases with no gene match: 5. Germline values: CDR1 MGHRA, CDR2 YSYEKL. This clonotype was sampled from a woman aged 80 or over with active or convalescent COVID-19. V and J are TRBV4-1 and TRBJ2-7; 9 nucleotides line up with TRBD1. The sequenced sample consisted of peripheral blood. CDR3 in amino acids: CASSQNRDRVYEQYF. The CDR3 coding sequence is TGCGCCAGCAGCCAAAACCGGGACAGGGTCTACGAGCAGTACTTC.